This TCR beta chain was sequenced for a study of cytomegalovirus exposure and HLA in healthy donors. Primers included in the PCR were 60 Vbeta and 13 Jbeta primers. Only in-frame clones appear in the TCRdb table, and some are missing; sequencing was by immunoSEQ multiplex PCR. The sample yields 83,000 or so clones, 65% to 80% seen once. CDR1 MNHNS and CDR2 SASEGT come from the germline V gene. The CDR3 runs to 12 residues. Between the trimmed V and J ends, which lost 6 bases and 0 bases, there was a span of 6 bases. About this clone: Its cognate antigen is unknown.

Study-level results: Among TCR beta chains of equal frequency, HLA-associated ones were more clonally expanded in a later analysis. With later analysis, a missense DCLRE1C variant became linked to TCR beta V- and J-gene trimming. Fewer N-insertions (relative to the 666-donor mean) were reportedly seen in an Asian-associated ancestry cluster in a later analysis.

V gene TRBV6-1 combines with J gene TRBJ2-7; no definite D call. The sequencing input was PBMCs. The TCR was taken from a man aged 25 to 40 in good health and CMV-seropositive. The CDR3 sequence is CASRPVSYEQYF. CDR3 DNA sequence: TGTGCCAGCAGGCCGGTCTCCTACGAGCAGTACTTC.